Shown below are 10 T cell receptor beta chains from a single sample sequenced in a study of blood T cell repertoires in COVID-19. Some clones are missing from TCRdb's copy, which holds only in-frame ones; the method was immunoSEQ multiplex PCR. The table includes over 150,000 clones, 70% to 85% detected once. The sequenced sample was peripheral blood. The receptor set was obtained from a man at least 80 years old with COVID-19, enrolled during active disease.

V is TRBV28 and J is TRBJ1-1; 7 nucleotides line up with TRBD1. Germline V gene lookup returns CDR1 MDHEN and CDR2 SYDVKM. The CDR3 has 15 amino acids. V was clipped by 5 bases and J by 0 bases; unmatched bases: 6. The CDR3 loop reads CASSPQGGMNTEAFF. For the CDR3, the DNA is TGTGCCAGCAGTCCTCAGGGGGGTATGAACACTGAAGCTTTCTTT.

The chain is built from TRBV5-1 and TRBJ1-4, with 9 bases matching TRBD1. CDR3 length: 16 amino acids. Germline CDR1 is SGHRS and CDR2 is YFSETQ. V trimming: 2 bases; J trimming: 8 bases; junction bases outside the gene matches: 10. In nucleotides, the CDR3 is TGCGCCAGCAGCTTTAACCCCCCGGGACAGGGAGAAAAACTGTTTTTT. Its protein product is CASSFNPPGQGEKLFF. The variable domain in full, completed from reference TRBV5-1 and TRBJ1-4, reads KAGVTQTPRYLIKTRGQQVTLSCSPISGHRSVSWYQQTPGQGLQFLFEYFSETQRNKGNFPGRFSGRQFSNSRSEMNVSTLELGDSALYLCASSFNPPGQGEKLFFGSGTQLSVL.

J is TRBJ1-6 and V is TRBV19; D not resolved. The V end was cut by 3 bases, the J end by 3 bases, with 15 bases between. The CDR3 has 17 amino acids. Germline-derived CDR1 and CDR2 are LNHDA and SQIVND (reference sequence). As DNA, the CDR3 is TGTGCCAGTAGTATGGGTGGAGGTTCTTTCTATAATTCACCCCTCCACTTT. It is translated as CASSMGGGSFYNSPLHF. Using reference TRBV19 and TRBJ1-6 for the parts outside the CDR3, the full variable domain is DGGITQSPKYLFRKEGQNVTLSCEQNLNHDAMYWYRQDPGQGLRLIYYSQIVNDFQKGDIAEGYSVSREKKESFPLTVTSAQKNPTAFYLCASSMGGGSFYNSPLHFGNGTRLTVT.

The chain has TRBV19 and TRBJ1-6; D might be TRBD1 (6 bases). Germline V gene data show CDR1 as LNHDA and CDR2 as SQIVND (reference sequence). CDR3 size: 13 residues. Trimming pared 4 bases from V and 8 bases from J, leaving 9 bases between. The CDR3 protein is CASSTRGDSPLHF. The DNA for the CDR3 is TGTGCCAGTAGTACCAGGGGTGATTCACCCCTCCACTTT.

J is TRBJ2-7 and V is TRBV11-2; the D is unclear. The CDR3 has 16 residues. Trimming took 0 bases from V and 2 from J, leaving 14 bases between them. Per the germline V gene, CDR1 is SGHAT and CDR2 is FQNNGV. CDR3 sequence reads: CASSLESRSLPYEQYF. In nucleotides, the CDR3 is TGTGCCAGCAGCTTAGAATCCAGATCTCTCCCCTACGAGCAGTACTTC.

The chain uses TRBV7-2 and TRBJ2-7, with 9 bases aligning to TRBD1. The germline gives CDR1 SGHTA, CDR2 FQGNSA. The CDR3 spans 15 residues. With V trimmed by 3 bases and J by 0 bases, 3 bases remained unmatched. CDR3 sequence: CASSFDRGSSYEQYF. CDR3 in DNA: TGTGCCAGCAGCTTCGACAGGGGGAGCTCCTACGAGCAGTACTTC.

The J gene is TRBJ1-5, the V gene TRBV28; D is unresolved. Germline loops: CDR1 MDHEN, CDR2 SYDVKM. V lost 6 bases and J 0 bases, leaving 12 bases between the germline ends. The CDR3 sequence is 15 residues long. The CDR3 protein is CASSRHKLSNQPQHF. The CDR3 DNA reads TGTGCCAGCAGCCGACATAAACTTAGCAATCAGCCCCAGCATTTT.

This chain uses TRBV3-1 (or the pseudogene TRBV3-2) with TRBJ2-1; TRBD1 matches at 7 bases. V shed 7 bases, J shed 8 bases, and the junction held 8 bases outside the gene matches. From germline, CDR1 is LGHDT and CDR2 YNNKEL (reference sequence). The CDR3 length is 13 residues. CDR3 nucleotides: TGTGCCAGCAACAGACAGGGTAGCGATGAGCAGTTCTTC. This sequence encodes CASNRQGSDEQFF.

The V gene is TRBV18, the J gene TRBJ2-3; D may be TRBD2 (6 bases). Trimming left V 6 bases short and J 6 bases short, with 16 bases between. Germline V gene data show CDR1 as KGHSH and CDR2 as LQKENI. This CDR3 spans 14 amino acids. The CDR3: CASSLTGGVDTQYF. The CDR3 bases are TGTGCCAGCTCTCTTACCGGGGGAGTGGATACGCAGTATTTT. Variable domain in full (rest from reference TRBV18 and TRBJ2-3): NAGVMQNPRHLVRRRGQEARLRCSPMKGHSHVYWYRQLPEEGLKFMVYLQKENIIDESGMPKERFSAEFPKEGPSILRIQQVVRGDSAAYFCASSLTGGVDTQYFGPGTRLTVL.

V gene TRBV4-2 combines with J gene TRBJ2-3; 8 bases align to TRBD2. The CDR3 consists of 16 residues. Germline V lookup: CDR1 LGHNA, CDR2 YNFKEQ. V shed 5 bases, J shed 5 bases, and the junction held 12 bases outside the gene matches. CDR3 sequence reads: CASSYRLASDGDTQYF. The CDR3 nucleotides are TGTGCCAGCAGCTACAGACTAGCGAGTGATGGAGATACGCAGTATTTT.